The 20 T cell receptor beta chains presented below share a single source sample, sequenced in a study of blood T cell repertoires in COVID-19. Here immunoSEQ multiplex PCR was the method, and the copy in TCRdb shows in-frame clones only, minus some. The table has 30,000 to 50,000 clones, 91% seen once. Sequenced sample: peripheral blood. Receptors originate from a woman in her thirties in a cohort sampled during active COVID-19.

The J gene is TRBJ2-3, the V gene TRBV6-6; the D is unclear. V gave up 0 bases and J gave up 0 bases, with 4 bases separating them. The CDR3 consists of 14 residues. Germline CDR1 and CDR2: MNHNY and SVGAGI (reference sequence). The CDR3 spells CASSYSTSTDTQYF. The DNA for the CDR3 is TGTGCCAGCAGTTACTCGACTAGCACAGATACGCAGTATTTT.

In its sample, this clone was seen once. The CDR3 nucleotides read TGTGCCAGCAGCTTGGCCGCGGGCTCCTACAATGAGCAGTTCTTC. As protein: CASSLAAGSYNEQFF. V is TRBV5-4 and J is TRBJ2-1; maybe TRBD2 (5 bases). V was trimmed by 0 bases and J by 0 bases, leaving 7 bases between them. Germline-derived CDR1 and CDR2 are SGHNT and YYREEE (reference sequence). This CDR3 region has 15 residues.

The chain recombines TRBV19 with TRBJ1-2, with D possibly being TRBD1 (6 bases). The CDR3 is 15 amino acids. Trimming left V 4 bases short and J 4 bases short, with 16 bases between. Germline V gene sequence: CDR1 LNHDA, CDR2 SQIVND (reference sequence). The CDR3 DNA follows: TGTGCCAGTAGTACCTACACAGGGAGAGCCTATGGCTACACCTTC. Residues: CASSTYTGRAYGYTF.

The chain links TRBV30 to TRBJ1-1; D unresolved. Germline CDR1 GTSNPN, CDR2 SVGIG (reference sequence). This CDR3 contains 12 residues. V dropped 3 bases and J dropped 1 base, with 6 bases sitting between them. CDR3 loop: CAWRPGNTEAFF. CDR3 bases: TGTGCCTGGAGGCCCGGGAACACTGAAGCTTTCTTT.

The CDR3 bases are TGTGCCAGCAGCTTAGGGCAGGGGGCGATTTCGGGTGAGCAGTTCTTC. This codes for CASSLGQGAISGEQFF. This chain connects TRBV7-3 to TRBJ2-1; 8 nucleotides line up with TRBD1. The ends lost 2 bases at V and 9 bases at J; junction bases unmatched: 12. Germline-derived CDR1 and CDR2 are SGHTA and FQGTGA. The CDR3 runs to 16 residues.

As concerns this clone: Additional DNA sequences in this sample encode the identical CDR3. The V and J genes are TRBV9 and TRBJ1-6; TRBD1 aligns across 7 bases. Germline CDR1 reads SGDLS; CDR2 reads YYNGEE. CDR3 length: 15 residues. V gave up 2 bases and J gave up 5 bases; unmatched junction bases: 4. CDR3 sequence (DNA): TGTGCCAGCAGCGTGGAGGGACAGAATAATTCACCCCTCCACTTT. Amino acid sequence: CASSVEGQNNSPLHF.

V is TRBV15 and J is TRBJ1-2, with 10 bases aligning to TRBD1. This CDR3 contains 13 residues. Germline CDR1 is LNHNV and CDR2 is YYDKDF (reference sequence). V trimming: 2 bases; J trimming: 12 bases; junction bases outside the gene matches: 6. CDR3 residues: CATSRTADRGNTF. CDR3 nucleotide sequence: TGTGCCACCAGCAGAACGGCGGACAGGGGGAACACCTTC.

This rearrangement joins TRBV25-1 to TRBJ1-6, with a weak D call TRBD1 (5 bases). Trimming removed 2 bases from V and 5 bases from J, with 10 bases in between. From germline, CDR1 is MGHDK and CDR2 SYGVNS. CDR3 length: 15 amino acids. CDR3 in DNA: TGTGCCAGCAGTGAACACGGGGGGAATAATTCACCCCTCCACTTT. The encoded protein is CASSEHGGNNSPLHF.

The V and J genes are TRBV28 and TRBJ2-3; D is perhaps TRBD2 (5 bases). Deletions cut 5 bases from V and 9 bases from J, with 12 bases between. This CDR3 contains 12 residues. Germline CDR1 reads MDHEN; CDR2 reads SYDVKM. The CDR3: CASSAGLSTQYF. The CDR3 bases are TGTGCCAGCAGTGCCGGACTTAGCACGCAGTATTTT.

The rearrangement uses TRBV7-2 and TRBJ2-7; 11 positions match TRBD1. From germline, CDR1 is SGHTA and CDR2 FQGNSA. The CDR3 runs 16 residues. V lost 6 bases and J lost 4; bases outside the gene matches: 11. The CDR3 reads CASSSHTGTGGYEQYF. CDR3 nucleotides: TGTGCCAGCAGTTCCCACACCGGGACAGGGGGGTACGAGCAGTACTTC.

The V gene is TRBV11-2, the J gene TRBJ2-1; 7 bases are shared with TRBD2. CDR1 is SGHAT, CDR2 FQNNGV, per germline. This CDR3 comprises 18 residues. With 2 bases clipped from V and 2 bases from J, the junction kept 12 bases outside the gene matches. The CDR3 reads CASSLITSASSPYNEQFF. CDR3 sequence (DNA): TGTGCCAGCAGCTTAATCACTAGCGCGTCGTCCCCCTACAATGAGCAGTTCTTC.

The V call is TRBV14, the J call TRBJ2-1; TRBD1 is a possible D gene (7 bases). V lost 4 bases and J lost 10, with 11 bases in between. CDR1 SGHDN and CDR2 FVKESK come from the germline V gene. CDR3 length: 12 residues. The CDR3 is CASSPQGGEQFF. CDR3 nucleotide sequence: TGTGCCAGCAGCCCCCAGGGGGGCGAGCAGTTCTTC.

J is TRBJ1-6 and V is TRBV28, with 9 bases that match TRBD1. Germline CDR1 reads MDHEN; CDR2 reads SYDVKM. The CDR3 is made up of 14 amino acids. V dropped 5 bases and J dropped 7; count of bases not matched to a gene: 3. The CDR3 DNA sequence: TGTGCCAGCAGTCGGACAGGGGTCAATTCACCCCTCCACTTT. Residues: CASSRTGVNSPLHF.

This clone was observed a few times. V gene TRBV19 combines with J gene TRBJ1-2; the match to TRBD1 covers 10 bases. The V and J ends lost 4 bases and 6 bases, in that order; junction bases with no gene match: 5. CDR3 size: 14 residues. CDR1 and CDR2 from the germline V gene are LNHDA and SQIVND (reference sequence). CDR3 protein: CASSSDRGQNGYTF. CDR3 sequence (DNA): TGTGCCAGTAGTAGCGACAGGGGGCAAAATGGCTACACCTTC.

This sequence joins TRBV5-6 and TRBJ1-6; TRBD1 agrees at 8 bases. The CDR3 extends over 13 amino acids. Per germline, CDR1 SGHDT and CDR2 YYEEEE. With V trimmed by 4 bases and J by 7 bases, 1 base remained unmatched. The CDR3 DNA reads TGTGCCAGCAGCGACAGGGGAAATTCACCCCTCCACTTT. Encoded protein: CASSDRGNSPLHF.

V is TRBV9 and J is TRBJ2-7, with TRBD2 identical over 10 bases. There are 14 residues in the CDR3. The junction had 2 bases not matched to a gene; V was cut back by 4 bases and J by 1 base. CDR1 is SGDLS, CDR2 YYNGEE, per germline. The CDR3: CASSPSGSSYEQYF. In DNA, the CDR3 is TGTGCCAGCAGCCCTAGCGGGAGTTCCTACGAGCAGTACTTC.

This clone was counted only a few times. This chain's CDR3 is CANAMYTETYEQYF. For the CDR3, the DNA is TGTGCCAACGCCATGTACACGGAGACCTACGAGCAGTACTTC. The V gene is TRBV27, the J gene TRBJ2-7; D is unresolved. Trimming pared 10 bases from V and 2 bases from J, leaving 18 bases between. The CDR3 covers 14 residues. Germline values: CDR1 MNHEY, CDR2 SMNVEV (reference sequence).

The V gene is TRBV24-1, the J gene TRBJ2-3; 9 bases fit TRBD1. The CDR3 has 19 residues. The V segment lost 4 bases and the J segment 1 base; nucleotides outside the gene matches: 14. Germline CDR1 is KGHDR and CDR2 is SFDVKD. The CDR3 sequence: CATSDPSGTGFFGTDTQYF. The DNA for the CDR3 is TGTGCCACCAGTGACCCCTCCGGGACAGGGTTTTTCGGCACAGATACGCAGTATTTT.

This clone has a single count. The chain has TRBV14 and TRBJ2-5; 9 nucleotides match TRBD2. Losses at the gene ends were 4 bases for V and 3 bases for J; bases not matched to a gene: 6. This CDR3 spans 15 amino acids. Germline values: CDR1 SGHDN, CDR2 FVKESK. The CDR3 DNA is TGTGCCAGCAGCCTTAGGACTAGCGAGAAAGAGACCCAGTACTTC. Amino acids: CASSLRTSEKETQYF.

The chain joins TRBV5-4 to TRBJ2-2, with D unclear. Germline V gene data show CDR1 as SGHNT and CDR2 as YYREEE (reference sequence). This CDR3 region has 15 residues. V gave up 2 bases and J gave up 7 bases, with 15 bases separating them. CDR3 protein: CASSLQGPRNGELFF. The DNA for the CDR3 is TGTGCCAGCAGCTTACAAGGCCCGAGGAACGGGGAGCTGTTTTTT.